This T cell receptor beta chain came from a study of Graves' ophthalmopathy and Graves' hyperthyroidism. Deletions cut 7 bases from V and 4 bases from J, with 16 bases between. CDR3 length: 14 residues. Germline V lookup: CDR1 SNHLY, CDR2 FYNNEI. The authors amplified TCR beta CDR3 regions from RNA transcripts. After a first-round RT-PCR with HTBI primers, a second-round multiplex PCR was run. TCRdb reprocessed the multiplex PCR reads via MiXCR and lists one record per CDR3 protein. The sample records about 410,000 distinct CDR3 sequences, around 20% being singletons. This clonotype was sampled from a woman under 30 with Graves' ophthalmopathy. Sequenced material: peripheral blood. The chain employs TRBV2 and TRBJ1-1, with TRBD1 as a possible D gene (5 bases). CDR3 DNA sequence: TGTGCCAGCAAAGTCTACAGGACCGGCACTGAAGCTTTCTTT. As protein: CASKVYRTGTEAFF.